Sequencing of this T cell receptor (beta chain) was carried out in a study of T-cell memory formation after mild COVID-19. The CDR3 extends over 14 amino acids. With 7 bases removed from V and 0 bases from J, the gap between germline ends came to 13 bases. TCRdb itself ran the 5' RACE reads through MiXCR, one entry per CDR3 protein. The data show about 140,000 distinct CDR3 sequences, more than 13% seen once. The V and J genes are TRBV12-3 or TRBV12-4 and TRBJ2-7; weak D call: TRBD1 (5 bases). This TCR came from an adult woman who had mild COVID-19 (a few samples of this study predate the infection). Cell type and time point are not known. The sample comprised PBMCs or a T cell subset sorted from them (not recorded which). The CDR3 is CASNSAGPSYEQYF. CDR3 sequence (DNA): TGTGCCAGCAACAGCGCAGGGCCCTCCTACGAGCAGTACTTC.